This T cell receptor beta chain was recovered during a study of blood T cell repertoires in COVID-19. In the study overall: The United States, Italy and Spain provided the acute and convalescent COVID-19 samples.

Method: immunoSEQ multiplex PCR; TCRdb's copy keeps in-frame clones and lacks some. The profile shows some 150,000 clones, approximately 84% of them singletons. This CDR3 region has 12 residues. Trimming removed 7 bases from V and 3 bases from J, with 10 bases in between. Germline V gene sequence: CDR1 SGHNT, CDR2 YENEEA. Sequenced sample: peripheral blood. The source of this sequence is a human donor in a cohort sampled during active COVID-19. This chain links TRBV11-3 with TRBJ2-7, with D perhaps matching TRBD1 (5 bases). In DNA, the CDR3 is TGTGCCAGCAAAGGGGTCGGCTACGAGCAGTACTTC. Translation: CASKGVGYEQYF. The whole variable domain, remainder taken from reference TRBV11-3 and TRBJ2-7, is EAGVVQSPRYKIIEKKQPVAFWCNPISGHNTLYWYLQNLGQGPELLIRYENEEAVDDSQLPKDRFSAERLKGVDSTLKIQPAELGDSAVYLCASKGVGYEQYFGPGTRLTVT.